This T cell receptor (beta chain) was observed in a study of T-cell memory formation after mild COVID-19. On the study more broadly: There were largely donor-specific TCR clusters.

A word on this clonotype: What it recognizes is unknown.

Study-level findings and limits: The finding that pre-infection memory included some responding clones suggested that cross-reactive memory joined. Among clones peaking at day 37 in the second wave, SARS-CoV-2 specificity remained unconfirmed. Contracting CD4+ clones sat mainly in CM and EM; CD8+ in EMRA.

The V and J ends lost 6 bases and 2 bases respectively, with 14 bases between them. Germline CDR1 MNHEY, CDR2 SMNVEV (reference sequence). The CDR3 runs 14 residues. Via MiXCR, TCRdb re-called the 5' RACE reads, giving one row per CDR3 protein. The sample has 70,000 to 100,000 distinct CDR3 sequences, about 13% seen once; the top ten hold about 29%. The sample taken for sequencing was PBMCs or a T cell subset sorted from them (not recorded which). This clonotype was sampled from an adult woman who had mild COVID-19 (a few samples of this study predate the infection). Cell type and time point are not known. The chain joins TRBV27 to TRBJ2-7; a possible D gene is TRBD2 (7 bases). The CDR3 region has the DNA TGTGCCAGCAGCCCCCGGGGGGCTGCCTACGAGCAGTACTTC. It yields the protein CASSPRGAAYEQYF.